The source of this T cell receptor beta chain is a study of blood T cell repertoires in COVID-19. The CDR3 is 15 amino acids. CDR1 is ENHRY, CDR2 SYGVKD, per germline. The trim removed 2 bases at V and 2 bases at J, leaving 5 bases unmatched. Some clones are missing from TCRdb's copy, which holds only in-frame ones; the method was immunoSEQ multiplex PCR. The data contain roughly 40,000 clones, 85% of them singletons. This receptor was identified in a human donor in a cohort sampled during active COVID-19. Material for sequencing was peripheral blood. The chain employs TRBV10-3 and TRBJ2-5; 7 bases map to TRBD1. The CDR3 bases are TGTGCCATCAGTGAGGGACAGGTGGAACAAGAGACCCAGTACTTC. Protein: CAISEGQVEQETQYF.